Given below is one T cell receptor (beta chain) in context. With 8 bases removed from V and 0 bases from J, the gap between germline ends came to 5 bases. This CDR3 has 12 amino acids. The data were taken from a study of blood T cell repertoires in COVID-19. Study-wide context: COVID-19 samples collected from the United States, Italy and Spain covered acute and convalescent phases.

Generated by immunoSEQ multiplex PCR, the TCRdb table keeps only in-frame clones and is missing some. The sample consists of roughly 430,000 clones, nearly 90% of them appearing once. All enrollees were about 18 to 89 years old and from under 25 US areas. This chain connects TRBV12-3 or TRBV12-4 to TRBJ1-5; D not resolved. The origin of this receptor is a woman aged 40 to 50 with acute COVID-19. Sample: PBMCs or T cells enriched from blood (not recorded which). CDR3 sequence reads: CASQYSNQPQHF. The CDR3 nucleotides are TGTGCCAGCCAGTATAGCAATCAGCCCCAGCATTTT.